This note documents a single T cell receptor beta chain sequence. Its antigen is unidentified. 13 Jbeta primers and 60 Vbeta primers were used for the PCR. Repertoires were generated with immunoSEQ multiplex PCR, while TCRdb's copy carries only in-frame clones and drops some. The sample holds 270,000 or so clones, 92% seen once. This record comes from a study of cytomegalovirus exposure and HLA in healthy donors. Whole-study findings and limits: Reported performance of the classifier showed diagnosis of cytomegalovirus status with high specificity and sensitivity.

Germline lookup yields CDR1 MDHEN and CDR2 SYDVKM. V shed 6 bases and J 0 bases; nucleotides not matched to a gene: 0. This CDR3 comprises 14 residues. The chain employs TRBV28 and TRBJ2-3, with 10 bases matching TRBD1. The source material was PBMCs. This receptor was taken from a girl aged 2-10 years in good health and CMV-seronegative. The CDR3 sequence: CASRGQGSTDTQYF. The CDR3 DNA is TGTGCCAGCAGGGGACAGGGGAGCACAGATACGCAGTATTTT.